This record looks at one T cell receptor (beta chain) sequence and its context. Profiling relied on immunoSEQ multiplex PCR, and the TCRdb table lists in-frame clones only, not all of them. Here the sample spans about 130,000 clones, about 76% being singletons. This specimen belongs to a study of blood T cell repertoires in COVID-19. V dropped 2 bases and J dropped 5; count of bases not matched to a gene: 9. Germline V CDR1 and CDR2: SGHTA, FQGTGA. The CDR3 contains 17 residues. This clonotype was sampled from a woman aged 70-85 years with COVID-19, enrolled during active disease. Sequenced input: peripheral blood. The chain joins TRBV7-3 to TRBJ2-2; TRBD2 aligns across 9 bases. The CDR3 reads CASSLSPGLARTGELFF. The CDR3 DNA follows: TGTGCCAGCAGCTTATCACCGGGACTAGCAAGGACCGGGGAGCTGTTTTTT.